A single sample gave rise to the 20 T cell receptor beta chains below, sequenced in a study of neurological immune-mediated disorders. In TCRdb, the 5' RACE reads were re-called with MiXCR into one record per CDR3 protein. The data show tens of thousands of distinct CDR3 sequences, around 3.6% seen once. The sequenced sample was PBMCs. These receptors were taken from a woman aged 45 to 65 with multiple sclerosis.

This clonotype was counted many times. The V call is TRBV12-3 or TRBV12-4, the J call TRBJ2-3, with 8 bases fitting TRBD2. The length of the CDR3 is 13 residues. J gave up 6 bases and V 6 bases, and 5 bases lay outside the gene matches. The DNA of the CDR3 is TGTGCCAGCAGCCGGGGGGGGTGGGATACGCAGTATTTT. Translation gives CASSRGGWDTQYF.

This clonotype appeared a few times. J is TRBJ2-1 and V is TRBV7-2; TRBD1 aligns across 8 bases. V lost 5 bases to trimming and J lost 1 base; unmatched junction nucleotides: 4. The CDR3 totals 15 residues. Germline values: CDR1 SGHTA, CDR2 FQGNSA. The CDR3, as DNA: TGTGCCAGCAGCCCGGACAGGGCGTCCTACAATGAGCAGTTCTTC. Translated, it gives CASSPDRASYNEQFF. The complete variable domain, with remaining parts taken from reference TRBV7-2 and TRBJ2-1, reads GAGVSQSPSNKVTEKGKDVELRCDPISGHTALYWYRQSLGQGLEFLIYFQGNSAPDKSGLPSDRFSAERTGGSVSTLTIQRTQQEDSAVYLCASSPDRASYNEQFFGPGTRLTVL.

This clonotype was found a few times. V usage is TRBV11-2 and J usage is TRBJ2-2; D gene uncertain. This CDR3 has 13 amino acids. The ends were cut back, 5 bases at V and 6 bases at J, with 10 bases in the middle. The germline V gene has CDR1 SGHAT and CDR2 FQNNGV. The CDR3 region is CASSIRGPGELFF. Written as DNA, the CDR3 is TGTGCCAGCAGCATCCGCGGTCCCGGGGAGCTGTTTTTT.

This clonotype has at least ten counts. The V and J genes are TRBV7-2 and TRBJ2-1; 7 bases are a match to TRBD2. The CDR3 is 14 amino acids. V dropped 7 bases and J dropped 5; count of bases not matched to a gene: 8. The germline V gene has CDR1 SGHTA and CDR2 FQGNSA. CDR3: CASIWGTKDNEQFF. CDR3 sequence (DNA): TGTGCCAGCATCTGGGGGACTAAAGACAATGAGCAGTTCTTC.

Many counts were recorded for this clonotype. The chain employs TRBV20-1 and TRBJ2-2; a weak D match, TRBD1 (5 bases). The length of the CDR3 is 14 residues. The V end was cut by 0 bases, the J end by 5 bases, with 10 bases between. In germline, CDR1 is DFQATT, CDR2 SNEGSKA (reference sequence). CDR3 nucleotides: TGCAGTGCTAGAGATGAAAAGGGGACCGGGGAGCTGTTTTTT. This translates into CSARDEKGTGELFF.

This clonotype has at least ten counts. The V and J genes are TRBV10-3 and TRBJ2-5; the D gene is possibly TRBD2 (6 bases). V was clipped by 7 bases and J by 1 base, with 10 bases between them. This CDR3 is 13 amino acids long. The germline gives CDR1 ENHRY, CDR2 SYGVKD. CDR3 bases: TGTGCCATCACCCCGGGACTCCAAGAGACCCAGTACTTC. Protein sequence: CAITPGLQETQYF.

In its sample, this clonotype was seen many times. The rearrangement links TRBV12-3 or TRBV12-4 to TRBJ1-4; D remains unclear. V dropped 5 bases and J dropped 7 bases, with 8 bases sitting between them. The CDR3 runs to 12 residues. CDR3 nucleotide sequence: TGTGCCAGCAGTGAAACAACTGAAAAACTGTTTTTT. As protein: CASSETTEKLFF.

This clonotype was picked up a small number of times. This sequence joins TRBV4-3 and TRBJ1-2, with D possibly being TRBD1 (5 bases). Germline values: CDR1 LGHNA, CDR2 YSLEER. There are 14 residues in the CDR3. The germline V and J ends were trimmed by 1 base and 8 bases, with 14 bases remaining between them. The CDR3 reads CASSQVGAGFGYTF. The CDR3 region has the DNA TGCGCCAGCAGCCAAGTCGGTGCAGGGTTCGGCTACACCTTC.

In its sample, this clonotype was seen many times. The chain employs TRBV6-1 and TRBJ2-1, with D tentatively TRBD1 (6 bases). This CDR3 spans 14 amino acids. Trimming took off 9 bases at V and 9 bases at J, with 21 bases between the two ends. Germline V gives CDR1 MNHNS, CDR2 SASEGT. The CDR3 DNA reads as TGTGCCAGTTTTGGCCCCAGGGGTGGGAGTGAGCAGTTCTTC. The encoded protein is CASFGPRGGSEQFF.

The chain couples TRBV7-8 to TRBJ2-1, with 14 bases lining up with TRBD2. CDR1 is SGHVS and CDR2 is FQNEAQ in the germline V gene. J gave up 6 bases and V 5 bases, and 3 bases lay outside the gene matches. The CDR3 has 15 residues. The CDR3 protein is CASSQTSGGANEQFF. CDR3 nucleotide sequence: TGTGCCAGCAGCCAGACTAGCGGGGGGGCCAATGAGCAGTTCTTC.

This clonotype was counted ten times or more. The rearrangement uses TRBV6-5 and TRBJ2-3; D possibly uses TRBD1 or TRBD2 (6 bases each). Looked up from germline, CDR1 is MNHEY and CDR2 is SVGAGI. V lost 5 bases, J lost 3 bases, and 18 bases lay in between. The CDR3 covers 16 residues. Here the CDR3 DNA reads TGTGCCAGCAGTCCACTTGGGGGGCCTAAAACAGATACGCAGTATTTT. It is translated as CASSPLGGPKTDTQYF.

This clonotype came up many times. The chain has TRBV7-2 and TRBJ2-1; 11 nucleotides line up with TRBD2. J lost 4 bases, V lost 0 bases, and 5 bases had no gene match. Germline lookup yields CDR1 SGHTA and CDR2 FQGNSA. The CDR3 loop spans 17 amino acids. This CDR3 reads CASSLAGLAGGYNEQFF. CDR3 DNA: TGTGCCAGCAGCTTAGCGGGGCTAGCGGGGGGATACAATGAGCAGTTCTTC.

This clonotype was observed many times. The chain uses TRBV10-3 and TRBJ2-5, with TRBD2 identical over 12 bases. Germline CDR1 and CDR2: ENHRY and SYGVKD. This CDR3 has 19 residues. With V trimmed by 2 bases and J by 0 bases, 10 bases remained unmatched. The CDR3 coding sequence is TGTGCCATCAGTGAGCCTGATCTAGCGGGGGGGATGTACCAAGAGACCCAGTACTTC. Its protein product is CAISEPDLAGGMYQETQYF.

This clonotype has at least ten counts. The V and J genes are TRBV29-1 and TRBJ2-3; D unresolved. CDR3 length equals 13 residues. V lost 0 bases to trimming and J lost 2 bases, with 6 bases between them. Germline CDR1 is SQVTM and CDR2 is ANQGSEA. CDR3 residues: CSVEEGFTDTQYF. As DNA, the CDR3 is TGCAGCGTTGAAGAGGGGTTCACAGATACGCAGTATTTT.

This clonotype showed up many times. This rearrangement joins TRBV25-1 to TRBJ2-2; possibly TRBD1 for D (5 bases). The CDR3 length is 17 residues. V gave up 3 bases and J gave up 5 bases, with 19 bases separating them. The germline gives CDR1 MGHDK, CDR2 SYGVNS. This CDR3 reads CASSDPRRDGRTGELFF. CDR3 nucleotide sequence: TGTGCCAGCAGTGATCCCCGCAGGGATGGCCGGACCGGGGAGCTGTTTTTT.

This clonotype showed up many times. The chain joins TRBV9 to TRBJ2-3; TRBD1 is a possible D gene (5 bases). Germline CDR1 SGDLS, CDR2 YYNGEE. Trimming left V 0 bases short and J 6 bases short, with 11 bases between. The CDR3 totals 14 residues. The CDR3 coding sequence is TGTGCCAGCAGCGTAGCTTTGGGGCGTGATACGCAGTATTTT. Encoded protein: CASSVALGRDTQYF.

This clonotype has at least ten counts. The genes are TRBV20-1 and TRBJ2-1, with D possibly being TRBD1 or TRBD2 (5 bases each). The CDR3 covers 12 residues. V was pared by 1 base and J by 10 bases, with 11 bases between. Germline lookup yields CDR1 DFQATT and CDR2 SNEGSKA (reference sequence). The CDR3 DNA reads as TGCAGTGCTAGAGGAGGGGTATTGGAGCAGTTCTTC. This gives the protein CSARGGVLEQFF.

This clonotype has a handful of counts. This sequence may be a read error, since a much larger clone differs from it by one base. The rearrangement uses TRBV10-3 and TRBJ1-1; D unclear. V dropped 4 bases and J dropped 1 base, with 7 bases sitting between them. This CDR3 is built from 13 residues. Germline CDR1 ENHRY, CDR2 SYGVKD. CDR3 nucleotide sequence: TGTGCCATCAGTGTTGGGGAGAACACTGAAGCTTTCTTT. Protein sequence: CAISVGENTEAFF.

This clonotype came up many times. The chain carries TRBV20-1 and TRBJ1-2; unclear D gene. V was pared by 0 bases and J by 3 bases, with 8 bases between. Germline V lookup: CDR1 DFQATT, CDR2 SNEGSKA (reference sequence). This CDR3 is built from 13 residues. The CDR3, as DNA: TGCAGTGCTAGAGATATGGACGACTATGGCTACACCTTC. It is translated as CSARDMDDYGYTF.

This clonotype showed up many times. The chain employs TRBV20-1 and TRBJ2-1; 8 bases fit TRBD2. Germline lookup yields CDR1 DFQATT and CDR2 SNEGSKA (reference sequence). This CDR3 is 16 amino acids long. V gave up 4 bases and J gave up 3 bases; unmatched junction bases: 11. The CDR3 sequence is CSAIDQRGTFYNEQFF. In DNA, the CDR3 is TGCAGTGCTATAGACCAGCGGGGGACTTTCTACAATGAGCAGTTCTTC.